A selection of T cell receptor beta chains follows, all from one sample in a study of CD8+ T cells in alopecia areata. Here immunoSEQ multiplex PCR was the method, and the copy in TCRdb shows in-frame clones only, minus some. The sample lists around 120,000 clones; 61% were seen once. This specimen was CD4+ T cells sorted from blood, taken at week 4, from a patient treated with tofacitinib. These receptors were collected from a human donor with alopecia areata. The CDR3 runs from the conserved cysteine through the conserved F or W. Fields, in order: J gene, clone size, D gene, V gene, CDR3 DNA, CDR3 protein. The D gene is left open where the match is weak. Only part of the rows carry a size: once, few, many, or a class if the clone is expanded.

>TRBJ2-7|-|-|TRBV29-1
TGCAGCGTTGAAGCGGGATACGAGCAGTACTTC
CSVEAGYEQYF
>TRBJ2-4|-|TRBD2|TRBV5-6
TGTGCCAGCAGTCAACGGGGAGGGGAAAACATTCAGTACTTC
CASSQRGGENIQYF
>TRBJ2-3|-|-|TRBV5-1
TGCGCCAGCAGCTCGAGGGCAGATACGCAGTATTTT
CASSSRADTQYF
>TRBJ2-5|-|-|TRBV29-1
TGCAGCTTCCGGGGAGGGGGCGAAGAGACCCAGTACTTC
CSFRGGGEETQYF
>TRBJ2-3|-|TRBD1|TRBV2
TGTGCCAGCAGACCGGACAGGGGAGGCACAGATACGCAGTATTTT
CASRPDRGGTDTQYF
>TRBJ2-2|once|-|TRBV6-5
TGTGCCAGCAGACTTTTTACCGGGGAGCTGTTTTTT
CASRLFTGELFF
>TRBJ2-5|-|-|TRBV10-3
TGTGCCATCAGTGAAGAAGGCGAGACCCAGTACTTC
CAISEEGETQYF
>TRBJ2-3|-|TRBD2|TRBV11-1
TGTGCCAGCAGCCCGGGGACTAGCGGAGATAGCACAGATACGCAGTATTTT
CASSPGTSGDSTDTQYF
>TRBJ2-5|-|-|TRBV7-9
TGTGCCAGCAGCCAAAATCCACAGGGTACCGAGACCCAGTACTTC
CASSQNPQGTETQYF
>TRBJ2-5|-|-|TRBV23-1
TGCGCCAGCACCAGGGGGGGGACCCAGTACTTC
CASTRGGTQYF
>TRBJ2-2|-|-|TRBV18
TGTGCCAGCTCACCCACAAGCACCGGGGAGCTGTTTTTT
CASSPTSTGELFF